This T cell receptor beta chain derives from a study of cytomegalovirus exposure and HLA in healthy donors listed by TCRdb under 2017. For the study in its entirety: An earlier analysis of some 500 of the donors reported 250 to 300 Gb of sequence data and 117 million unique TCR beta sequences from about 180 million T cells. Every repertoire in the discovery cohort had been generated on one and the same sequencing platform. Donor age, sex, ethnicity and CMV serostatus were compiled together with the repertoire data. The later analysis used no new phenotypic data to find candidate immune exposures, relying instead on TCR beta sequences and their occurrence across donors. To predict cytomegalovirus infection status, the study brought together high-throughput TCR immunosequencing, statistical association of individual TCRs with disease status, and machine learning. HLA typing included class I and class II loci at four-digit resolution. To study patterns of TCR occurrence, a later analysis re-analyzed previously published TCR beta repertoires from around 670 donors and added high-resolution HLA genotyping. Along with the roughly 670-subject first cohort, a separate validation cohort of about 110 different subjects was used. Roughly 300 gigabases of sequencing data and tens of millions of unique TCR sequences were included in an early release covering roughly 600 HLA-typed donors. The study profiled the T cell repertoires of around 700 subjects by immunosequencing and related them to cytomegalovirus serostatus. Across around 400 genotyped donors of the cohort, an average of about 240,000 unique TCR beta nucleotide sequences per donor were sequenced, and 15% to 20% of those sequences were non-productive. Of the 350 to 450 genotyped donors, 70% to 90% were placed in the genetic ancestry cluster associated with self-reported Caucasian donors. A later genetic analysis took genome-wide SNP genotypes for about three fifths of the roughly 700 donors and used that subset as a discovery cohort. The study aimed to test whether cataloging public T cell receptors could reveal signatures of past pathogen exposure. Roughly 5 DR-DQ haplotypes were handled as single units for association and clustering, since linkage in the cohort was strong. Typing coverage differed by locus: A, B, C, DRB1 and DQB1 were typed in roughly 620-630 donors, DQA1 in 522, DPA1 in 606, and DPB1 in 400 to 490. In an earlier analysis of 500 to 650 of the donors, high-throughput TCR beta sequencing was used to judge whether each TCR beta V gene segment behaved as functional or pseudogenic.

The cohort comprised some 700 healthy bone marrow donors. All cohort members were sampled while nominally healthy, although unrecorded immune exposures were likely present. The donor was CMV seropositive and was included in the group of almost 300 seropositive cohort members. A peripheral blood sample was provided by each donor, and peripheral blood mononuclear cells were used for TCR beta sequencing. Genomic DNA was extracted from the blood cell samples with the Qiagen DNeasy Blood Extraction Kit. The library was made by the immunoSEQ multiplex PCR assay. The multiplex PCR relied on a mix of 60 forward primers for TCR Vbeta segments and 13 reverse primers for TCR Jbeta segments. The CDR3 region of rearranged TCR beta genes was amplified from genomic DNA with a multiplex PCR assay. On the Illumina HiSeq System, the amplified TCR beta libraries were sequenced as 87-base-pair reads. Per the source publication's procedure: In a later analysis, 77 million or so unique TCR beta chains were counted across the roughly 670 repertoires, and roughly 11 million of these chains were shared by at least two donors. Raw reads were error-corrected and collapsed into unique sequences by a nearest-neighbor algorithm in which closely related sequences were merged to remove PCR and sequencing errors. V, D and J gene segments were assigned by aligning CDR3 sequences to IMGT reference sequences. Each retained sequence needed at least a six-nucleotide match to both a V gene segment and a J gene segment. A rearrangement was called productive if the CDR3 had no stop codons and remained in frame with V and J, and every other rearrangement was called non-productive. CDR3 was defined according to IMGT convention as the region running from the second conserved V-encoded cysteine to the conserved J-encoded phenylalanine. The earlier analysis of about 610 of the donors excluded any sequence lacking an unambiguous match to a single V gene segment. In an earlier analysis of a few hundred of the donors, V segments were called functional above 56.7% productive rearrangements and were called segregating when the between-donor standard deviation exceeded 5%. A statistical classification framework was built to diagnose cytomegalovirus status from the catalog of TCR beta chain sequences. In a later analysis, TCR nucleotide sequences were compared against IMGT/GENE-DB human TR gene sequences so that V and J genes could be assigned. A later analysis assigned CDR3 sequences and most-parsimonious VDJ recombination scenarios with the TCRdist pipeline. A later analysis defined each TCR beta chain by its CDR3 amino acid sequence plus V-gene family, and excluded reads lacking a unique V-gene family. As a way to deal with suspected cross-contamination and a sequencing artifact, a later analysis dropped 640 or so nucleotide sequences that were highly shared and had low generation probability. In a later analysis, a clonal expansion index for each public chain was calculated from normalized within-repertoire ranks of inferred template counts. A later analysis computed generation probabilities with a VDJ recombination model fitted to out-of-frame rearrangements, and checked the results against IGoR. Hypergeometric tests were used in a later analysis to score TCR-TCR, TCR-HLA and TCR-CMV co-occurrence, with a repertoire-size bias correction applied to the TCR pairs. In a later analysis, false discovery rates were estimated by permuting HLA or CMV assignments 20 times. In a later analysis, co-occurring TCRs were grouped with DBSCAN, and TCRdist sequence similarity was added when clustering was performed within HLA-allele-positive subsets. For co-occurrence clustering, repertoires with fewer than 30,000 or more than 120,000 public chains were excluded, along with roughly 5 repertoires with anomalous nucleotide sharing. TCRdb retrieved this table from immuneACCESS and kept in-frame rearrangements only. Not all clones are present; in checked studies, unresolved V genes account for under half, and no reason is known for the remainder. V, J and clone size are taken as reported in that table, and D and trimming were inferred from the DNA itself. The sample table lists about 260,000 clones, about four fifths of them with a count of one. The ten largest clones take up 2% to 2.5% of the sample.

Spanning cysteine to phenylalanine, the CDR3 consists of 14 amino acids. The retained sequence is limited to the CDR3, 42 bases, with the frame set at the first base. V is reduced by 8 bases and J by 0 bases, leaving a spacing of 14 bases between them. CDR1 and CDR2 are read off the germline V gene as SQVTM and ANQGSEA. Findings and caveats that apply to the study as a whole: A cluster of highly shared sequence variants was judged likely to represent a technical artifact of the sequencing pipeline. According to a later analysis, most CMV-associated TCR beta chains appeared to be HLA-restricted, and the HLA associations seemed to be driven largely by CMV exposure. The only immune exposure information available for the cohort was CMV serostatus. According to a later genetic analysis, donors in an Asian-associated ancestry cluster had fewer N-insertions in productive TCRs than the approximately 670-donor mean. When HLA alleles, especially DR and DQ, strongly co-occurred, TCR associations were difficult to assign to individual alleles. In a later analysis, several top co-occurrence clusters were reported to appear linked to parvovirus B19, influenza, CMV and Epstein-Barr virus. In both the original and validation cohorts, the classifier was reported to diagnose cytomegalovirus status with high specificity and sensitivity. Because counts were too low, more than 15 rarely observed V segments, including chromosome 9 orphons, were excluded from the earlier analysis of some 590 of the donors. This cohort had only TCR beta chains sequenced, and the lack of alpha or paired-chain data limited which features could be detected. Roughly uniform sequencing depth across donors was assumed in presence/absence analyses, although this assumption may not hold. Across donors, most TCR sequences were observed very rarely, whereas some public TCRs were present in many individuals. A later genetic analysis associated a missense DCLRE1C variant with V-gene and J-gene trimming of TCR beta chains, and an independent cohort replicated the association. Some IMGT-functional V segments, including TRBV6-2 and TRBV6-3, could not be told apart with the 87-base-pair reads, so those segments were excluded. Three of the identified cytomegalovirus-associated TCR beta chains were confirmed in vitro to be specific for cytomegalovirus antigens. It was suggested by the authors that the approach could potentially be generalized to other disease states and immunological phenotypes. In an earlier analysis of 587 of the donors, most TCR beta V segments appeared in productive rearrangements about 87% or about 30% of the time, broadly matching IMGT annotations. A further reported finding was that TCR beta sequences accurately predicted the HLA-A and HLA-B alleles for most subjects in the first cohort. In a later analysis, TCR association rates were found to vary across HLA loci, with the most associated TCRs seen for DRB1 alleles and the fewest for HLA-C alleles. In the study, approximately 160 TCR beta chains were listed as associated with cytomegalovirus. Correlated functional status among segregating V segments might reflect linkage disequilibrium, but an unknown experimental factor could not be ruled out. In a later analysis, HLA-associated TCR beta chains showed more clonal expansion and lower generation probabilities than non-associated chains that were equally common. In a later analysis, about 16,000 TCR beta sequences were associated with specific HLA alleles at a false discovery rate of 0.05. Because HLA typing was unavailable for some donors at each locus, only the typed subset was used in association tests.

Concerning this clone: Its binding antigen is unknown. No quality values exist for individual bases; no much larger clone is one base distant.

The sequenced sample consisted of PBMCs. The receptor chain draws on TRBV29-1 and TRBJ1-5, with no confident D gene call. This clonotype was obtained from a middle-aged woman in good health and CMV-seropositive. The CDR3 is CSYSTGDSNQPQHF. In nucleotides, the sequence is TGCAGCTATTCTACGGGAGATAGCAATCAGCCCCAGCATTTT.